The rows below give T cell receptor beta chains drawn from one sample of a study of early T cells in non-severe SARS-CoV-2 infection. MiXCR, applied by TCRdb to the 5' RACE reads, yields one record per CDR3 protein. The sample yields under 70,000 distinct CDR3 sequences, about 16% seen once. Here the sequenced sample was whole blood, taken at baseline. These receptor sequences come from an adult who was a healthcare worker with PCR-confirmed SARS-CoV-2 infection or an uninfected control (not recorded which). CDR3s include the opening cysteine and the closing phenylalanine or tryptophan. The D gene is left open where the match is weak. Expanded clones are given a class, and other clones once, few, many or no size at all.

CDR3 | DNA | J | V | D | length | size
CATSVAGGPSEQFF | TGTGCCACCAGCGTAGCGGGAGGGCCCAGTGAGCAGTTCTTC | TRBJ2-1 | TRBV15 | TRBD2 | 14 | .
CASSQGWQITSSYNEQFF | TGTGCCAGCAGCCAAGGTTGGCAGATAACGAGCTCCTACAATGAGCAGTTCTTC | TRBJ2-1 | TRBV3-1 | . | 18 | few
CASSSLQGLKDNEQFF | TGCGCCAGCAGCTCATTACAGGGACTTAAGGACAATGAGCAGTTCTTC | TRBJ2-1 | TRBV5-1 | . | 16 | few
CASSDTSSGNTIYF | TGCGCCAGCAGTGATACGAGCTCTGGAAACACCATATATTTT | TRBJ1-3 | TRBV10-1 | . | 14 | .
CASSPLAGVADEQFF | TGTGCCAGCAGCCCGCTAGCGGGAGTAGCGGATGAGCAGTTCTTC | TRBJ2-1 | TRBV3-1 | TRBD2 | 15 | .
CASTPAGHLTYEQYF | TGTGCCAGCACTCCTGCGGGCCACCTAACCTACGAGCAGTACTTC | TRBJ2-7 | TRBV27 | . | 15 | many
CASSIIRRSTEAFF | TGTGCCAGTAGTATTATACGCAGGTCTACTGAAGCTTTCTTT | TRBJ1-1 | TRBV19 | . | 14 | many
CASSLLPSLAEAFF | TGTGCCAGCAGCTTGTTACCATCCCTCGCTGAAGCTTTCTTT | TRBJ1-1 | TRBV5-5 | . | 14 | many
CASSGVGDDQETQYF | TGTGCCAGCTCCGGCGTGGGGGACGACCAAGAGACCCAGTACTTC | TRBJ2-5 | TRBV18 | . | 15 | few
CASSYLQGTEAFF | TGTGCCAGCAGCTACTTACAAGGCACTGAAGCTTTCTTT | TRBJ1-1 | TRBV7-3 | . | 13 | few
CASSSSRDGSYEQYF | TGTGCCAGCAGCTCCAGCCGGGACGGCTCCTACGAGCAGTACTTC | TRBJ2-7 | TRBV7-6 | . | 15 | .
CASSPDRGFSTDTQYF | TGCGCCAGCAGCCCGGACAGGGGGTTTAGCACAGATACGCAGTATTTT | TRBJ2-3 | TRBV5-1 | TRBD1 | 16 | .
CATSPSAGTSYEQYF | TGTGCCACCAGCCCTAGCGCAGGAACCTCCTACGAGCAGTACTTC | TRBJ2-7 | TRBV15 | . | 15 | few
CASSLVWDGTGELFF | TGTGCCAGCAGCTTAGTCTGGGACGGCACCGGGGAGCTGTTTTTT | TRBJ2-2 | TRBV7-9 | . | 15 | few
CASSPRPGKQETQYF | TGTGCCAGCTCACCGAGACCAGGGAAACAAGAGACCCAGTACTTC | TRBJ2-5 | TRBV18 | . | 15 | .
CASSLIIGRGAEQFF | TGTGCCAGCAGCTTAATCATAGGTAGGGGGGCTGAGCAGTTCTTC | TRBJ2-1 | TRBV7-9 | . | 15 | few